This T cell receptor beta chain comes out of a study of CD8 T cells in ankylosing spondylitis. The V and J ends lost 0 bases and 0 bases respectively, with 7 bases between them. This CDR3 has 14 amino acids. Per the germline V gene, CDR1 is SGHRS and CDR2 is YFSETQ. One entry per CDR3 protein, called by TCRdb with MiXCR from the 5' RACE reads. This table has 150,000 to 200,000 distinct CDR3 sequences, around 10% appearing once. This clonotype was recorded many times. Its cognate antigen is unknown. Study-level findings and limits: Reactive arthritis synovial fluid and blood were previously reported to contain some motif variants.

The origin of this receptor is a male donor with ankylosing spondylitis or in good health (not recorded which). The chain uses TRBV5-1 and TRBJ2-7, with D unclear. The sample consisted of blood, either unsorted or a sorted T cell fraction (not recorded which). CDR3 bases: TGCGCCAGCAGCTTGGCCCCAGGCTCCTACGAGCAGTACTTC. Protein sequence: CASSLAPGSYEQYF. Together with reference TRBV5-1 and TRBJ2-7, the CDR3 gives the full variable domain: KAGVTQTPRYLIKTRGQQVTLSCSPISGHRSVSWYQQTPGQGLQFLFEYFSETQRNKGNFPGRFSGRQFSNSRSEMNVSTLELGDSALYLCASSLAPGSYEQYFGPGTRLTVT.